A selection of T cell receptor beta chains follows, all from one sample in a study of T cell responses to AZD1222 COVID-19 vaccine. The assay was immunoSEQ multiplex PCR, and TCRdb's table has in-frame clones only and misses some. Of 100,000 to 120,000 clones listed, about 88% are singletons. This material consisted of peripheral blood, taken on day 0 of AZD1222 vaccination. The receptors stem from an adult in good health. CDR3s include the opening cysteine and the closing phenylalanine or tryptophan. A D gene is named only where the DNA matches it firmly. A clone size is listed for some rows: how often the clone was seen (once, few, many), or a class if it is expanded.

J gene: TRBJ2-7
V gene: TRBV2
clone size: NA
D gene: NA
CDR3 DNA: TGTGCCAGCAGTGGAGTGGGGTACGAGCAGTACTTC
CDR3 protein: CASSGVGYEQYF

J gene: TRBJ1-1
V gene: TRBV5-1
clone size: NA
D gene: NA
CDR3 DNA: TGCGCCAGCAGCTTGTGGGGGAACACTGAAGCTTTCTTT
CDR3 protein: CASSLWGNTEAFF

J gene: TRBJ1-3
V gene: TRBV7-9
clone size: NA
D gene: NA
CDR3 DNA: TGTGCCAGCAGCGGCCCTACAGGACGGTTCTCTGGAAACACCATATATTTT
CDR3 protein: CASSGPTGRFSGNTIYF

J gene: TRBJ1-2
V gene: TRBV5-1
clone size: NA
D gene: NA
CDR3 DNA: TGCGCCAGCAGCATAGGGACGGCCATTGATGGCTACACCTTC
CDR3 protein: CASSIGTAIDGYTF

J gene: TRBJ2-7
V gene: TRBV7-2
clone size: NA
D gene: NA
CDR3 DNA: TGTGCCAGCAGCTTAGAAGTCTCCTACGAGCAGTACTTC
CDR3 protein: CASSLEVSYEQYF

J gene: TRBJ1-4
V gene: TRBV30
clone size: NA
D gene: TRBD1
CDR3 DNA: TGTGCCTGGAGTCTCGGGACAGGGAATGAAAAACTGTTTTTT
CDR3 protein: CAWSLGTGNEKLFF

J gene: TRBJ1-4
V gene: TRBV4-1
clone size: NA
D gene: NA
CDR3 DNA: TGCGCCAGCAGCCAAGTCCCACCTAATGAAAAACTGTTTTTT
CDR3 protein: CASSQVPPNEKLFF

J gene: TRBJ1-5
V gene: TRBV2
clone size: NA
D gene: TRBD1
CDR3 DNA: TGTGCCAGCAGACGCGGACAGGGTAACAATCAGCCCCAGCATTTT
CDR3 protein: CASRRGQGNNQPQHF

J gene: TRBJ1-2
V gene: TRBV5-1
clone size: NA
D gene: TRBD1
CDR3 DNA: TGCGCCAGCAGCCCGGGACAGGGGAACTATGGCTACACCTTC
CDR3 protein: CASSPGQGNYGYTF

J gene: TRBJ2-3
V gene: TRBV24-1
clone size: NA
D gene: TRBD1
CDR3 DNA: TGTGCCACCAGGGAGGACAGGGCTAGCACAGATACGCAGTATTTT
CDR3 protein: CATREDRASTDTQYF

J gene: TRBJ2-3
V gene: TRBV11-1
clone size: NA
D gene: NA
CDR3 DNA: TGTGCCAGCAGCTTAGGGGGCAGGACAGATACGCAGTATTTT
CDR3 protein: CASSLGGRTDTQYF

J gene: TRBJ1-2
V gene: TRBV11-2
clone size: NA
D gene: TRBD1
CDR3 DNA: TGTGCCAGCAGCATACAGGGGGGCTATGGCTACACCTTC
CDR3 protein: CASSIQGGYGYTF

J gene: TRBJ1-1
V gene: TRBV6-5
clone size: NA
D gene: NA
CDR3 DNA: TGTGCCAGCAGTTACGGTACCTCGAACACTGAAGCTTTCTTT
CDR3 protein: CASSYGTSNTEAFF

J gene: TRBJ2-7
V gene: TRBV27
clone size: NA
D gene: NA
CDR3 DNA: TGTGCCAGCAGTTTCAGGGATACCTACGAGCAGTACTTC
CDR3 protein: CASSFRDTYEQYF

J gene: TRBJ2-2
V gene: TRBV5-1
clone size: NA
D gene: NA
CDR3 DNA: TGCGCCAGCAGCTTGGGAAAGGATAGAAACACCGGGGAGCTGTTTTTT
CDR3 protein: CASSLGKDRNTGELFF

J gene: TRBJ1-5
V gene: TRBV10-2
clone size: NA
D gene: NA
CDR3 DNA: TGCGCCAGCGGGGGGGTTGGGCAGCCCCAGCATTTT
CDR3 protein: CASGGVGQPQHF

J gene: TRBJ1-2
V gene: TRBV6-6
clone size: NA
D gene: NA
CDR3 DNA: TGTGCCAGCAGTTACTCGAACCTTTTCAATGGCTACACCTTC
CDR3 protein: CASSYSNLFNGYTF

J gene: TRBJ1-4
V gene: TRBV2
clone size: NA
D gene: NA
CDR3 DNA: TGTGCCAGCACACGAGGGTTAGGCAATGAGTATGAAAAACTGTTTTTT
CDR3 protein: CASTRGLGNEYEKLFF

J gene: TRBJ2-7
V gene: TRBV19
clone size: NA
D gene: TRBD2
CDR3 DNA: TGTGCCAGTAGTATGGGTAGCGGGGGCCAAGCCTACGAGCAGTACTTC
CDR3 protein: CASSMGSGGQAYEQYF

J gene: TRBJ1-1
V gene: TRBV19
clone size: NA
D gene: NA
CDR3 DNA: TGTGCCAGTAGTATTGGGCAGGGGATCACTGAAGCTTTCTTT
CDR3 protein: CASSIGQGITEAFF

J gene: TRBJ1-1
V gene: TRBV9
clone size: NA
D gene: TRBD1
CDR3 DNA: TGTGCCAGCAGCGCCACAGGGACAGGGTCGGGCACTGAAGCTTTCTTT
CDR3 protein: CASSATGTGSGTEAFF

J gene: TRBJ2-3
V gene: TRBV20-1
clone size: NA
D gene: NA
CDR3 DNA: TGCAGTGGAGGACAGACAGATACGCAGTATTTT
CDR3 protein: CSGGQTDTQYF

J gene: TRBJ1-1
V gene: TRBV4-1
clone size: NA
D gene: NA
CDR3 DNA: TGCGCCAGCAGCCCCGAGATCTGGGCGACTGAAGCTTTCTTT
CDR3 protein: CASSPEIWATEAFF

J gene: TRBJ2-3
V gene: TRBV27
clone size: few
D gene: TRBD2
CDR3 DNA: TGTGCCAGCAGTTCCCGAACTAGCGGGATTAGCACAGATACGCAGTATTTT
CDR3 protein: CASSSRTSGISTDTQYF

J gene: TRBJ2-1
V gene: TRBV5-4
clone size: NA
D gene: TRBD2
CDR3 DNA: TGTGCCAGCAGCAGAGCGGGGAGCTCCTACAATGAGCAGTTCTTC
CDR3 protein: CASSRAGSSYNEQFF

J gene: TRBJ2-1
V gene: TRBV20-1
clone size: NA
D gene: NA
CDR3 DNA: TGCAGTGCTAGTGGGAACAATGAGCAGTTCTTC
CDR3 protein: CSASGNNEQFF

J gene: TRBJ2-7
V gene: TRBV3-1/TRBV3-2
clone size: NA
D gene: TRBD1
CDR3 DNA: TGTGCCAGCAGACCGCGGGACAGGCCTAAAAGCGAGCAGTACTTC
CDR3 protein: CASRPRDRPKSEQYF